The 21 T cell receptor beta chains below come from one sample, sequenced in a study of cytomegalovirus exposure and HLA in healthy donors. The PCR had 60 Vbeta and 13 Jbeta primers. The data were produced by immunoSEQ multiplex PCR, yet TCRdb's version contains in-frame clones alone and is incomplete. The table includes roughly 100,000 clones, 75% detected once. Sequenced material: PBMCs. All receptors come from a male donor in good health and CMV-seropositive.

This clone was seen more than once but under ten times. Other nucleotide sequences in the sample specify the same CDR3. The chain couples TRBV19 to TRBJ1-1; no definite D call. Between the trimmed V and J ends, which lost 3 bases and 0 bases, there was a span of 5 bases. The CDR3 contains 13 residues. Germline CDR1 reads LNHDA; CDR2 reads SQIVND (reference sequence). CDR3 in DNA: TGTGCCAGTAGTATTTCAGTGAACACTGAAGCTTTCTTT. This sequence encodes CASSISVNTEAFF. Looking up the rest from reference TRBV19 and TRBJ1-1 gives the full variable domain: DGGITQSPKYLFRKEGQNVTLSCEQNLNHDAMYWYRQDPGQGLRLIYYSQIVNDFQKGDIAEGYSVSREKKESFPLTVTSAQKNPTAFYLCASSISVNTEAFFGQGTRLTVV.

V is TRBV7-3 and J is TRBJ2-1; 12 bases align to TRBD1. This CDR3 comprises 16 residues. The junction had 7 bases not matched to a gene; V was cut back by 5 bases and J by 5 bases. Germline CDR1 is SGHTA and CDR2 is FQGTGA. This CDR3 reads CASSDRDRGPHNEQFF. In DNA form, the CDR3 reads TGTGCCAGCAGCGACCGGGACAGGGGGCCTCACAATGAGCAGTTCTTC.

This clone was counted a few times. The CDR3 loop is CASSQAFLPGQGTYEQYF. CDR3 nucleotides: TGCGCCAGCAGCCAAGCATTTCTGCCGGGACAGGGGACCTACGAGCAGTACTTC. The V and J genes are TRBV4-3 and TRBJ2-7; TRBD1 matches 10 bases. The CDR3 length is 18 residues. Per the germline V gene, CDR1 is LGHNA and CDR2 is YSLEER. The V gene end was trimmed by 1 base and the J gene end by 2 bases; junction bases not matched to a gene: 11.

V and J are TRBV25-1 and TRBJ1-2; unclear D gene. Trimming took 6 bases from V and 8 from J, leaving 10 bases between them. The CDR3 has 11 amino acids. The germline V gene has CDR1 MGHDK and CDR2 SYGVNS. CDR3 nucleotide sequence: TGTGCCAGCAGAGATGGGGAGGGCTACACCTTC. Translated, it gives CASRDGEGYTF.

This clone was counted once. The chain combines TRBV29-1 with TRBJ2-5; no firm D call. CDR3 size: 12 residues. The V end was cut by 5 bases, the J end by 7 bases, with 14 bases between. CDR1 SQVTM and CDR2 ANQGSEA come from the germline V gene. The chain's CDR3 is CSVWSSRVTQYF. CDR3 coding DNA: TGCAGCGTTTGGTCCTCTCGAGTGACCCAGTACTTC. The variable domain in full, with the rest retrieved from reference TRBV29-1 and TRBJ2-5, is SAVISQKPSRDICQRGTSLTIQCQVDSQVTMMFWYRQQPGQSLTLIATANQGSEATYESGFVIDKFPISRPNLTFSTLTVSNMSPEDSSIYLCSVWSSRVTQYFGPGTRLLVL.

J is TRBJ2-3 and V is TRBV20-1; 7 bases are a match to TRBD2. This CDR3 spans 11 amino acids. Germline values: CDR1 DFQATT, CDR2 SNEGSKA (reference sequence). The J segment lost 8 bases and the V segment lost 1 base, leaving 0 bases of the junction unmatched. CDR3 loop: CSARAGGTQYF. CDR3 in DNA: TGCAGTGCTAGAGCGGGGGGTACGCAGTATTTT.

This sequence joins TRBV7-3 and TRBJ2-5; tentative D call: TRBD1 (6 bases). V lost 6 bases and J 0 bases, leaving 14 bases between the germline ends. The CDR3 is 15 residues long. CDR1 and CDR2 (germline): SGHTA, FQGTGA. The CDR3 sequence is CASSPQRGNQETQYF. In nucleotides, the CDR3 is TGTGCCAGCAGTCCTCAGAGGGGGAACCAAGAGACCCAGTACTTC. Drawing the rest from reference TRBV7-3 and TRBJ2-5, the complete variable domain is GAGVSQTPSNKVTEKGKYVELRCDPISGHTALYWYRQSLGQGPEFLIYFQGTGAADDSGLPNDRFFAVRPEGSVSTLKIQRTERGDSAVYLCASSPQRGNQETQYFGPGTRLLVL.

The chain employs TRBV19 and TRBJ2-2; D is ambiguous. This CDR3 is built from 15 residues. V lost 3 bases and J 5 bases, leaving 13 bases between the germline ends. The germline gives CDR1 LNHDA, CDR2 SQIVND (reference sequence). The CDR3 region is CASSISTKMTGELFF. The CDR3 DNA is TGTGCCAGTAGTATCAGTACGAAGATGACCGGGGAGCTGTTTTTT.

This chain uses TRBV28 with TRBJ2-2; no definite D call. The ends were cut back, 5 bases at V and 2 bases at J, with 3 bases in the middle. Germline CDR1 reads MDHEN; CDR2 reads SYDVKM. The CDR3 is 12 residues long. The CDR3 sequence is CASSLNTGELFF. The CDR3 bases are TGTGCCAGCAGTCTCAACACCGGGGAGCTGTTTTTT.

The V call is TRBV18, the J call TRBJ2-1, with D possibly matching TRBD1 (6 bases). Trimming took 3 bases from V and 0 from J, leaving 9 bases between them. Germline-derived CDR1 and CDR2 are KGHSH and LQKENI. The CDR3 sequence is 15 residues long. Here the CDR3 DNA reads TGTGCCAGCTCACCCGGACAGAGCTCCTACAATGAGCAGTTCTTC. Its protein product is CASSPGQSSYNEQFF.

This sequence joins TRBV5-4 and TRBJ2-5, with a weak D call TRBD2 (5 bases). The J call is doubtful: the DNA matches TRBJ2-7 better. The germline gives CDR1 SGHNT, CDR2 YYREEE (reference sequence). The CDR3 extends over 14 amino acids. The CDR3: CASSLVAGSYEQYF. CDR3 nucleotide sequence: TGTGCCAGCAGCTTGGTTGCGGGCTCCTACGAGCAGTACTTC.

The V and J genes are TRBV6-1 and TRBJ1-4, with 9 nucleotides matching TRBD1. Germline CDR1 MNHNS, CDR2 SASEGT. V lost 4 bases, J lost 2 bases, and 8 bases stayed unmatched. The CDR3 extends over 17 amino acids. CDR3 sequence (DNA): TGTGCCAGCAGTGCCTTTACAGGGGGCGGTACTAATGAAAAACTGTTTTTT. This sequence encodes CASSAFTGGGTNEKLFF.

The gene calls are TRBV9 and TRBJ2-3; D gene ambiguous. CDR1 and CDR2 from the germline V gene are SGDLS and YYNGEE. V lost 0 bases to trimming and J lost 0 bases, with 8 bases between them. The CDR3 covers 15 residues. The CDR3 bases are TGTGCCAGCAGCGTAGGACCGACTAGCACAGATACGCAGTATTTT. Translation gives CASSVGPTSTDTQYF.

About this clone itself: Sequence at one end of the junction differs from germline and may be a read error. The V gene is TRBV2, the J gene TRBJ2-6; TRBD1 might be the D (5 bases). The CDR3 loop spans 14 amino acids. Looked up from germline, CDR1 is SNHLY and CDR2 is FYNNEI. CDR3 region: CASSEPAVLPGPRF. Written as DNA, the CDR3 is TGTGCCAGCAGTGAACCGGCCGTCTTGCCAGGGCCACGATTC.

This clone was detected a few times. This chain links TRBV29-1 with TRBJ1-5, with TRBD1 identical over 9 bases. V lost 8 bases, J lost 10 bases, and 9 bases stayed unmatched. This CDR3 contains 12 residues. Germline assignment: CDR1 SQVTM and CDR2 ANQGSEA. The CDR3 DNA reads TGCAGCCCAGGGACAGGGAGAAGTCCCCAGCATTTT. This translates into CSPGTGRSPQHF.

The chain carries TRBV5-1 and TRBJ1-5, with 8 bases matching TRBD1. Per the germline V gene, CDR1 is SGHRS and CDR2 is YFSETQ. The CDR3 loop spans 13 amino acids. The junction had 1 base not matched to a gene; V was cut back by 2 bases and J by 6 bases. The CDR3 here is CASSFGQGQPQHF. The CDR3 DNA reads TGCGCCAGCAGCTTTGGACAGGGTCAGCCCCAGCATTTT.

The rearrangement uses TRBV4-1 and TRBJ1-2, with D perhaps TRBD1 (5 bases). Germline CDR1 is MGHRA and CDR2 is YSYEKL. The CDR3 sequence is 15 residues long. V lost 1 base to trimming and J lost 2 bases, with 11 bases between them. The CDR3 spells CASSQGGRTNYGYTF. The CDR3 nucleotides are TGCGCCAGCAGCCAAGGGGGCCGGACCAACTATGGCTACACCTTC.

The rearrangement links TRBV2 to TRBJ1-6; D gene uncertain. Trimming left V 5 bases short and J 1 base short, with 6 bases between. Germline V lookup: CDR1 SNHLY, CDR2 FYNNEI. The CDR3 extends over 14 amino acids. The CDR3 nucleotides are TGTGCCAGCAGTTCGGGTTCCTATAATTCACCCCTCCACTTT. Amino acids: CASSSGSYNSPLHF.

The chain links TRBV4-3 to TRBJ2-6, with D possibly matching TRBD2 (5 bases). Between the trimmed V and J ends, which lost 0 bases and 4 bases, there was a span of 13 bases. Germline loops: CDR1 LGHNA, CDR2 YSLEER. The CDR3 has 17 amino acids. The CDR3 region is CASSQDGGSLGANVLTF. CDR3 sequence (DNA): TGCGCCAGCAGCCAAGACGGCGGGTCTTTGGGGGCCAACGTCCTGACTTTC.

This clone was found once. This sequence joins TRBV6-5 and TRBJ2-7, with D perhaps TRBD1 (6 bases). V was trimmed by 4 bases and J by 3 bases, leaving 19 bases between them. In germline, CDR1 is MNHEY, CDR2 SVGAGI. The CDR3 runs to 16 residues. In DNA form, the CDR3 reads TGTGCCAGCAGTTCGGGACATGGAGGCCGCCGCTACGAGCAGTACTTC. This sequence encodes CASSSGHGGRRYEQYF.

Only one count was recorded for this clone. The CDR3 nucleotides are TGTGCCAGCAGCTTGGACAGGGACTACGAGCAGTACTTC. This translates into CASSLDRDYEQYF. V is TRBV5-4 and J is TRBJ2-7, with a weak D call TRBD1 (6 bases). Trimming removed 0 bases at V and 3 bases at J, with 7 bases between. CDR1 is SGHNT, CDR2 YYREEE, per germline (reference sequence). There are 13 residues in the CDR3.